This entry concerns a single T cell receptor beta chain. Its antigen is unknown. The data derive from a study of glioma-infiltrating T cells after dendritic cell vaccination. Whole-study findings and limits: Complete blood and tumor specimen sets were limited to few patients.

The immunoSEQ assay amplified TCRB CDR3 from up to roughly 2 ug DNA. Primers: 60 V beta forward and 13 J beta reverse. This table comes from immunoSEQ multiplex PCR, and its TCRdb copy is limited to in-frame clones, with some not included. This sample has 75,000 to 100,000 clones, with approximately 81% found just once. This CDR3 comprises 15 residues. CDR1 is LNHDA and CDR2 is SQIVND in the germline V gene (reference sequence). The chain employs TRBV19 and TRBJ2-5; 8 bases match TRBD2. The tail of the sequence fits TRBJ2-7 better, so the J call may be wrong. This receptor was obtained from a human donor with glioblastoma. The sample here was blood, taken before dendritic cell vaccination. CDR3 protein: CASSIRAGDYYEQYF. CDR3 DNA sequence: TGTGCCAGTAGTATAAGAGCGGGAGATTACTACGAGCAGTACTTC.